This TCR beta chain is from a study of cytomegalovirus exposure and HLA in healthy donors. Overall study results and limits: Reportedly, diagnosis of cytomegalovirus status by the classifier showed high specificity and sensitivity. As was reported, the HLA-A and HLA-B alleles of most subjects were accurately predicted from TCR beta sequences. Several of the most significant clusters appeared linked to common viral pathogens, based on a later analysis. A later analysis showed TCR association rates differing by HLA locus, peaking at DRB1 and lowest at HLA-C.

This clone was recorded a few times. Its antigen is still unknown. Both 60 Vbeta primers and 13 Jbeta primers went into the PCR. Clones were sequenced by immunoSEQ multiplex PCR, and TCRdb holds only the in-frame ones, with some missing. The sample lists fewer than 250,000 clones, approximately 80% occurring once. This CDR3 has 16 amino acids. The V gene end was trimmed by 4 bases and the J gene end by 6 bases; junction bases not matched to a gene: 11. Looked up from germline, CDR1 is MNHNS and CDR2 is SASEGT. The clonotype was recovered from a woman aged 45-60 years in good health and CMV-seropositive. The sample was PBMCs. The V call is TRBV6-1, the J call TRBJ1-5; 8 bases fit TRBD1. The DNA of the CDR3 is TGTGCCAGCAGTGGATCCGGGACAGGTGACGCTCAGCCCCAGCATTTT. Protein product: CASSGSGTGDAQPQHF.